This TCR beta chain was sequenced for a study of T cell responses to AZD1222 COVID-19 vaccine (dated by TCRdb to about 2021). Broadly, across the study: AZD1222 recipients given second doses at about 4 weeks or at about 12 weeks were pooled, since spike-specific TCR depth and breadth were not found to differ between the two schedules. A total of approximately 240 trial participants underwent TCR sequencing, of whom about 210 had received two doses of AZD1222 and roughly 26 had received two doses of the MenACWY control vaccine. Trial participants were enrolled by age into subgroups of 18-55, 56-69 and 70-plus years, and around 140, 26 and 57 TCR-sequenced participants, respectively, were included in these subgroups. Study-wide conclusions, independent of this receptor: Epitopes outside the regions mutated in the B.1.351 and B.1.1.7 variants were reportedly recognized by nearly half of the unique spike-specific TCRs. After two AZD1222 doses, spike-specific TCR breadth and depth were significantly higher than at day 0 and than in MenACWY recipients. The vaccine-associated CD4 TCRs covered the entire spike protein, and the dominant responses fell in regions 160-218 and 743-854. Most participants were white British and females outnumbered males, and the authors suggested that clonal diversity may have been underestimated. The 56-69-year group was small, and its depth increase did not reach significance, likely because of low power. Because no samples from the day 14 peak response were available, repertoires could be characterized only after the peak T cell response. Conclusions about previously exposed vaccinees are limited, since just six AZD1222 recipients were seropositive for SARS-CoV-2 at baseline.

In light of the paper, this sample's time point label describes: baseline before first vaccination. Samples from vaccinated people were obtained from the UK trials COV001 and COV002, which included a single-blind randomized controlled phase 2/3 trial of AZD1222 (ChAdOx1 nCoV-19) in healthy adults. For TCRbeta chain sequencing, PBMC samples from trial participants were taken at day 0 and at day 28 after the second dose. From its cysteine to its phenylalanine, the CDR3 spans 13 amino acids. The kept DNA is CDR3 alone, 39 bases in frame from the first base. CDR1 and CDR2 (MNHEY, SVGEGT) derive from the germline V gene. V was cut back by 5 bases and J by 3 bases, leaving a gap of 8 bases between them. The CDR3 regions of human TCRbeta chains were subjected to immunosequencing. The authors' analysis ran thus. Repertoire TCRs were checked for matches against a reference library of SARS-CoV-2-specific TCRs that had been generated using the MIRA antigen-specificity platform. Breadth meant the fraction of unique TCRs that were SARS-CoV-2-associated, whereas depth meant the fraction of total T cells that were SARS-CoV-2-associated. Each spike-specific TCR was assigned to its reactive spike region and to a CD4 or CD8 class using the MIRA data. Log10-transformed breadth and depth values were compared by one-way ANOVA with Sidak's multiple comparisons tests. Entries here come from immuneACCESS through TCRdb and include only in-frame sequences with V and J called. Some clones fail to appear in such tables; in the studies checked, an unresolved V gene covers under half of the shortfall, and the cause of the remainder is unknown. That table gives V, J and clone size, and the DNA gave D and trimming. The sample table shows 140,000 to 150,000 clones, and about 94% are seen once. Under 6.5% of the sample lies in the top ten.

Details on this clone: Its antigen is still unknown. No much larger clonotype is one base removed from it; base qualities were not supplied.

Source: peripheral blood, taken on day 0 of AZD1222 vaccination. The sequence derives from an adult in good health. Rearrangement joined TRBV6-2 or TRBV6-3 to TRBJ2-4; matching of 5 bases hints at TRBD2 as the D gene. The CDR3 region has the sequence CASSTGIKNIQYF. The DNA sequence is given as TGTGCCAGCAGTACCGGGATCAAAAACATTCAGTACTTC.